Below, 17 T cell receptor beta chains from the same sample are listed, as sequenced in a study of blood T cells in healthy people across ages. Through a sample-barcoded 5' primer and a J-beta primer mix, a second PCR was run for roughly 6 to 11 cycles. TCRdb fed the 5' RACE reads into MiXCR, producing one record per CDR3 protein. This repertoire shows about 780,000 distinct CDR3 sequences, roughly 25% found once; its top ten account for less than 3.5%. These same data were also listed under a study on T cells of mothers and their children.

The sample comprised blood. These receptors were obtained from a boy between 10 and 17 years old in good health.

This clonotype was observed a few times. The rearrangement links TRBV20-1 to TRBJ1-1, with no clear D. Trimming took 0 bases from V and 10 from J, leaving 12 bases between them. Germline V gene data show CDR1 as DFQATT and CDR2 as SNEGSKA (reference sequence). CDR3 length equals 12 residues. The CDR3 bases are TGCAGTGCTAGAGACTCCGGGAATTCAGCTTTCTTT. This gives the protein CSARDSGNSAFF.

This clonotype appeared a few times. The genes are TRBV2 and TRBJ2-5; the D gene is possibly TRBD2 (5 bases). Germline V gene data show CDR1 as SNHLY and CDR2 as FYNNEI. The CDR3 extends over 12 amino acids. V was shortened by 8 bases and J by 1 base, with 8 bases between the two germline ends. The CDR3 region is CASVEGQETQYF. CDR3 sequence (DNA): TGTGCCAGCGTTGAGGGCCAAGAGACCCAGTACTTC.

A few counts support this clonotype. This chain connects TRBV11-2 to TRBJ2-7, with D hard to call. The ends were cut back, 2 bases at V and 1 base at J, with 12 bases in the middle. This CDR3 has 15 amino acids. Germline CDR1 and CDR2: SGHAT and FQNNGV. This CDR3 reads CASSLSGDASYEQYF. As DNA, the CDR3 is TGTGCCAGCAGCTTATCGGGCGACGCGTCCTACGAGCAGTACTTC.

The chain combines TRBV29-1 with TRBJ1-2; tentatively, D is TRBD1 (6 bases). CDR1 is SQVTM, CDR2 ANQGSEA, per germline. CDR3 length: 11 residues. Trimming removed 2 bases from V and 8 bases from J, with 9 bases in between. The CDR3 protein is CSVERGGGYTF. The CDR3 DNA reads TGCAGCGTTGAAAGGGGGGGCGGCTACACCTTC. Full variable domain (missing parts from reference TRBV29-1 and TRBJ1-2): SAVISQKPSRDICQRGTSLTIQCQVDSQVTMMFWYRQQPGQSLTLIATANQGSEATYESGFVIDKFPISRPNLTFSTLTVSNMSPEDSSIYLCSVERGGGYTFGSGTRLTVV.

This clonotype was found a few times. V gene TRBV7-9 combines with J gene TRBJ1-5, with TRBD1 identical over 7 bases. Germline V lookup: CDR1 SEHNR, CDR2 FQNEAQ (reference sequence). V shed 2 bases, J shed 7 bases, and the junction held 5 bases outside the gene matches. The CDR3 runs to 14 residues. The CDR3 coding sequence is TGTGCCAGCAGCTTAACAGGGGCCGAGCAGCCCCAGCATTTT. Translating gives CASSLTGAEQPQHF.

The CDR3 is CASSQGEAEQYF. Here the CDR3 DNA reads TGTGCCAGCAGCCAAGGGGAGGCCGAGCAGTACTTC. The rearrangement links TRBV3-1 to TRBJ2-7; a weak D match, TRBD2 (6 bases). The CDR3 totals 12 residues. Germline V gives CDR1 LGHDT, CDR2 YNNKEL (reference sequence). The V end lost 1 base, the J end lost 6 bases, and 7 bases lay between the germline ends.

The chain combines TRBV6-2 or TRBV6-3 with TRBJ1-5; D gene uncertain. Trimming shortened V by 6 bases and J by 0 bases, and 12 bases separated the two germline ends. Looked up from germline, CDR1 is MNHEY and CDR2 is SVGEGT. The CDR3 covers 15 residues. The DNA of the CDR3 is TGTGCCAGCAGCAAGTGGGAATATAGCAATCAGCCCCAGCATTTT. Protein product: CASSKWEYSNQPQHF.

The chain is built from TRBV12-3 or TRBV12-4 and TRBJ2-1; either TRBD1 or TRBD2 may fit D (6 bases each). CDR3 length: 14 amino acids. V gave up 7 bases and J gave up 5 bases, with 15 bases separating them. This chain's CDR3 is CASTRWGADNEQFF. CDR3 nucleotides: TGTGCCAGCACTCGCTGGGGGGCAGACAATGAGCAGTTCTTC.

This clonotype came up a few times. CDR3: CASSPQTAQGEKLFF. CDR3 nucleotides: TGTGCCAGCAGTCCGCAGACAGCCCAAGGGGAAAAACTGTTTTTT. The chain combines TRBV28 with TRBJ1-4, with TRBD1 as a possible D gene (5 bases). CDR1 and CDR2 from the germline V gene are MDHEN and SYDVKM. Deletions cut 5 bases from V and 8 bases from J, with 18 bases between. This CDR3 region has 15 residues.

This clonotype was picked up many times. The chain couples TRBV6-5 to TRBJ1-2; no reliable D call. Trimming removed 5 bases at V and 2 bases at J, with 9 bases between. CDR1 MNHEY and CDR2 SVGAGI come from the germline V gene. This CDR3 contains 13 residues. The CDR3 nucleotides are TGTGCCAGCAGTAGGACGGAGAACTATGGCTACACCTTC. This encodes CASSRTENYGYTF.

The V call is TRBV24-1, the J call TRBJ2-6; D gene uncertain. V lost 1 base to trimming and J lost 4 bases, with 10 bases between them. Per germline, CDR1 KGHDR and CDR2 SFDVKD. The CDR3 covers 16 residues. CDR3 residues: CATSDFPGPGANVLTF. CDR3 sequence (DNA): TGTGCCACCAGTGATTTCCCGGGTCCCGGGGCCAACGTCCTGACTTTC.

As to this clonotype: One end of the junction varies from germline; a read error may be responsible. V is TRBV12-3 or TRBV12-4 and J is TRBJ1-1; no clear D. The CDR3 spans 13 residues. The CDR3 is CASSLDRHGRASF. The CDR3 DNA follows: TGTGCCAGCAGTTTAGACAGACACGGCCGAGCTTCCTTT.

Many counts were recorded for this clonotype. The gene calls are TRBV6-1 and TRBJ1-1, with D possibly TRBD1 on 5 matching bases. From germline, CDR1 is MNHNS and CDR2 SASEGT. With 4 bases removed from V and 0 bases from J, the gap between germline ends came to 6 bases. The CDR3 contains 13 residues. The CDR3 sequence: CASSGQLNTEAFF. The CDR3 region has the DNA TGTGCCAGCAGTGGACAGCTGAACACTGAAGCTTTCTTT.

V is TRBV9 and J is TRBJ2-5, with 8 nucleotides matching TRBD2. The junction had 2 bases not matched to a gene; V was cut back by 0 bases and J by 7 bases. The CDR3 covers 13 residues. Germline V CDR1 and CDR2: SGDLS, YYNGEE. The CDR3 loop is CASSVAGGATQYF. CDR3 in DNA: TGTGCCAGCAGCGTAGCCGGGGGGGCGACCCAGTACTTC.

The sample holds a few counts of this clonotype. The chain carries TRBV10-3 and TRBJ2-3; D is undetermined. Germline assignment: CDR1 ENHRY and CDR2 SYGVKD. CDR3 size: 17 residues. V lost 3 bases and J 0 bases, leaving 16 bases between the germline ends. The CDR3 nucleotides are TGTGCCATCAGTGAAAGTAAGGCAGTGACTAGCACAGATACGCAGTATTTT. Protein: CAISESKAVTSTDTQYF.

The rearrangement joins TRBV10-2 to TRBJ1-2; TRBD1 is a possible D gene (6 bases). CDR1 and CDR2 (germline): WSHSY, SAAADI. There are 15 residues in the CDR3. V shed 3 bases and J shed 8 bases, with 19 bases lying between them. DNA of the CDR3: TGCGCCAGCAGTGACCACTTACTAGGGGACACCGGCTACACCTTC. Translation: CASSDHLLGDTGYTF.

This clonotype was observed at least ten times. The genes are TRBV12-3 or TRBV12-4 and TRBJ1-5; possibly TRBD1 for D (5 bases). The germline V and J ends were trimmed by 4 bases and 7 bases, with 11 bases remaining between them. The CDR3 extends over 13 amino acids. The CDR3 region has the DNA TGTGCCAGCAGTTATGGGGGGGACCAGCCCCAGCATTTT. It specifies CASSYGGDQPQHF.